These 21 T cell receptor beta chains were all obtained from the same sample, sequenced in a study of cytomegalovirus exposure and HLA in healthy donors. Clones were read by immunoSEQ multiplex PCR, and TCRdb kept only the in-frame ones, dropping some. The sample lists 100,000 or so clones, more than 85% occurring once. Sequences were obtained from PBMCs. These receptors all come from a young man in good health and CMV-seropositive.

This clone showed up just a few times. The gene calls are TRBV5-4 and TRBJ1-2; no reliable D call. V was clipped by 0 bases and J by 8 bases, with 11 bases between them. Germline assignment: CDR1 SGHNT and CDR2 YYREEE (reference sequence). CDR3 length: 13 residues. The CDR3 bases are TGTGCCAGCAGCTTGGCCGGCAGCGGCGGCTACACCTTC. This gives the protein CASSLAGSGGYTF.

CDR3 amino acids: CASSIPGYGYTF. CDR3 coding DNA: TGTGCCAGTAGTATCCCAGGGTATGGCTACACCTTC. The chain carries TRBV19 and TRBJ1-2, with D possibly matching TRBD1 (5 bases). The CDR3 extends over 12 amino acids. The V gene's germline CDR1 is LNHDA and CDR2 SQIVND (reference sequence). V was trimmed by 3 bases and J by 5 bases, leaving 7 bases between them.

The chain links TRBV5-4 to TRBJ2-7, with D tentatively TRBD1 (5 bases). This CDR3 spans 13 amino acids. From germline, CDR1 is SGHNT and CDR2 YYREEE (reference sequence). Between the trimmed V and J ends, which lost 6 bases and 1 base, there was a span of 11 bases. The CDR3 here is CASTTQESYEQYF. DNA for the CDR3: TGTGCCAGCACCACACAGGAGTCCTACGAGCAGTACTTC.

The V gene is TRBV7-2, the J gene TRBJ2-3; possible D gene TRBD2, 6 bases. V lost 1 base, J lost 2 bases, and 10 bases lay in between. Germline V gives CDR1 SGHTA, CDR2 FQGNSA. The CDR3 has 15 amino acids. The CDR3 bases are TGTGCCAGCAGCTTAGGCGGGATCGACACAGATACGCAGTATTTT. This encodes CASSLGGIDTDTQYF.

The DNA of the CDR3 is TGTGCCAGCAGTGTTCAAGGCGTACGGGGCACCGGGGAGCTGTTTTTT. This sequence encodes CASSVQGVRGTGELFF. The chain carries TRBV6-4 and TRBJ2-2; D may be TRBD2 (5 bases). The germline V gene has CDR1 MRHNA and CDR2 SNTAGT. CDR3 length: 16 residues. Trimming cost V 4 bases and J 4 bases, with 16 bases left between them.

The rearrangement uses TRBV4-2 and TRBJ1-4; 7 bases map to TRBD1. The CDR3 is made up of 16 amino acids. V lost 4 bases and J lost 5; bases outside the gene matches: 10. The germline V gene encodes CDR1 LGHNA and CDR2 YNFKEQ. CDR3 coding DNA: TGTGCCAGCAGCCCGAACCCGACAGGGTTAAATGAAAAACTGTTTTTT. Its protein is CASSPNPTGLNEKLFF.

This chain uses TRBV7-6 with TRBJ2-3; perhaps TRBD2 as D (7 bases). V gave up 5 bases and J gave up 6 bases, with 18 bases separating them. The germline CDR1 and CDR2 sequences are SGHVS and FNYEAQ. The CDR3 is made up of 15 amino acids. The CDR3 DNA follows: TGTGCCAGCAGCCGTATAGGCGGGGGCGGGGATACGCAGTATTTT. Translating gives CASSRIGGGGDTQYF.

This clone was recorded only once. This chain uses TRBV6-5 with TRBJ2-1; D possibly corresponds to TRBD2 (6 bases). CDR1 and CDR2 (germline): MNHEY, SVGAGI. The CDR3 contains 14 residues. V lost 6 bases and J 5 bases, leaving 14 bases between the germline ends. CDR3: CASSAGRYDNEQFF. In DNA form, the CDR3 reads TGTGCCAGCAGCGCGGGACGGTACGACAATGAGCAGTTCTTC.

The CDR3 bases are TGTGCCAGCAGTCCGACGACTAGCGGGAAGTACGAGCAGTACTTC. Translating gives CASSPTTSGKYEQYF. The chain combines TRBV6-5 with TRBJ2-7, with 11 nucleotides matching TRBD2. CDR3 length equals 15 residues. Per germline, CDR1 MNHEY and CDR2 SVGAGI. With V trimmed by 5 bases and J by 4 bases, 7 bases remained unmatched.

V usage is TRBV28 and J usage is TRBJ1-3; D gene unclear. The CDR3 sequence is 16 residues long. Between the trimmed V and J ends, which lost 2 bases and 4 bases, there was a span of 15 bases. In germline, CDR1 is MDHEN, CDR2 SYDVKM. The CDR3 DNA reads TGTGCCAGCAGTTTAGTCCGGCCGGGTCCAGGAAACACCATATATTTT. Translation: CASSLVRPGPGNTIYF.

V usage is TRBV11-1 and J usage is TRBJ1-1; 7 bases line up with TRBD1. V lost 5 bases and J lost 0; bases outside the gene matches: 18. The CDR3 has 19 amino acids. Germline V gives CDR1 SGHAT, CDR2 FQDESV (reference sequence). Written as DNA, the CDR3 is TGTGCCAGCAGCCCCCCCTTACAGGGGAGACCCAGGGTGAACACTGAAGCTTTCTTT. Protein sequence: CASSPPLQGRPRVNTEAFF.

This clone was observed a few times. The chain is built from TRBV4-1 and TRBJ1-6; TRBD1 might be the D (5 bases). Germline V CDR1 and CDR2: MGHRA, YSYEKL. CDR3 length: 15 amino acids. Trimming took off 3 bases at V and 5 bases at J, with 11 bases between the two ends. The CDR3 spells CASSQLAGNNSPLHF. DNA for the CDR3: TGCGCCAGCAGCCAGCTGGCAGGGAATAATTCACCCCTCCACTTT.

The chain is built from TRBV9 and TRBJ1-6, with D possibly matching TRBD1 (5 bases). V was cut by 4 bases and J by 6 bases, with 14 bases left in between. The CDR3 spans 15 residues. Looked up from germline, CDR1 is SGDLS and CDR2 is YYNGEE. The CDR3 nucleotides are TGTGCCAGCAGCCCACGGGGCGGGGGTAATTCACCCCTCCACTTT. Translated, it gives CASSPRGGGNSPLHF.

The genes are TRBV18 and TRBJ1-6, with a tentative D call TRBD1 (6 bases). CDR1 and CDR2 from the germline V gene are KGHSH and LQKENI. The CDR3 has 15 amino acids. V was pared by 0 bases and J by 10 bases, with 13 bases between. The CDR3 spells CASSPPGQGQSPLHF. CDR3 in DNA: TGTGCCAGCTCACCACCGGGGCAGGGGCAATCACCCCTCCACTTT.

The chain couples TRBV5-1 to TRBJ2-5, with 8 bases fitting TRBD1. V lost 4 bases to trimming and J lost 2 bases; unmatched junction nucleotides: 4. CDR3 length: 14 residues. Germline lookup yields CDR1 SGHRS and CDR2 YFSETQ. CDR3 in DNA: TGCGCCAGCAGCCGACAGGGGATACAAGAGACCCAGTACTTC. This translates into CASSRQGIQETQYF.

This chain links TRBV4-2 with TRBJ1-4; D is undetermined. The CDR3 is made up of 14 amino acids. Trimming removed 4 bases from V and 0 bases from J, with 6 bases in between. Germline lookup yields CDR1 LGHNA and CDR2 YNFKEQ. The DNA for the CDR3 is TGTGCCAGCAGCCCACTCGCAACTAATGAAAAACTGTTTTTT. It translates to CASSPLATNEKLFF.

The chain couples TRBV13 to TRBJ2-3, with 7 positions matching TRBD2. Germline V gene sequence: CDR1 PRHDT, CDR2 FYEKMQ (reference sequence). Germline trimming cut 1 base from V and 10 bases from J; bases unmatched to any gene: 11. The CDR3 contains 15 residues. DNA for the CDR3: TGTGCCAGCAGCTTAGTGCGGGGAGGGGAAGGGGCGCAGTATTTT. It encodes CASSLVRGGEGAQYF. Together with reference TRBV13 and TRBJ2-3, the CDR3 gives the full variable domain: AAGVIQSPRHLIKEKRETATLKCYPIPRHDTVYWYQQGPGQDPQFLISFYEKMQSDKGSIPDRFSAQQFSDYHSELNMSSLELGDSALYFCASSLVRGGEGAQYFGPGTRLTVL.

The chain recombines TRBV5-1 with TRBJ2-2; D unresolved. V was pared by 1 base and J by 1 base, with 5 bases between. The CDR3 spans 14 residues. Germline CDR1 reads SGHRS; CDR2 reads YFSETQ. CDR3: CASSLRGNTGELFF. CDR3 DNA: TGCGCCAGCAGCTTGCGCGGGAACACCGGGGAGCTGTTTTTT.

The gene calls are TRBV27 and TRBJ2-7, with 11 bases lining up with TRBD2. The germline V gene has CDR1 MNHEY and CDR2 SMNVEV (reference sequence). With 5 bases clipped from V and 0 bases from J, the junction kept 6 bases outside the gene matches. The CDR3 is 16 amino acids. The CDR3, as DNA: TGTGCCAGCAGTAAACTAGCGGGAGCTCTCTCCTACGAGCAGTACTTC. Translating gives CASSKLAGALSYEQYF.

The V gene is TRBV7-6, the J gene TRBJ2-7; D possibly corresponds to TRBD1 (6 bases). The CDR3 sequence is 14 residues long. From germline, CDR1 is SGHVS and CDR2 FNYEAQ. Trimming shortened V by 6 bases and J by 3 bases, and 15 bases separated the two germline ends. The CDR3 spells CASSPAGTHYEQYF. CDR3 nucleotides: TGTGCCAGCAGTCCGGCCGGGACACACTACGAGCAGTACTTC.

This clone occurred a few times. The chain uses TRBV7-6 and TRBJ1-2; D is perhaps TRBD1 (6 bases). Per germline, CDR1 SGHVS and CDR2 FNYEAQ. Deletions cut 5 bases from V and 7 bases from J, with 17 bases between. There are 14 residues in the CDR3. The CDR3 protein is CASSPNRASAGYTF. CDR3 sequence (DNA): TGTGCCAGCAGCCCCAACAGGGCGTCAGCTGGCTACACCTTC. Looking up the rest from reference TRBV7-6 and TRBJ1-2 gives the full variable domain: GAGVSQSPRYKVTKRGQDVALRCDPISGHVSLYWYRQALGQGPEFLTYFNYEAQQDKSGLPNDRFSAERPEGSISTLTIQRTEQRDSAMYRCASSPNRASAGYTFGSGTRLTVV.